The rows below give T cell receptor beta chains drawn from one sample of a study of T cell responses to AZD1222 COVID-19 vaccine. Libraries were prepared by immunoSEQ multiplex PCR; TCRdb keeps only in-frame clonotypes and omits some of them. Of more than 90,000 clones in the sample, approximately 84% were seen once. The sample consisted of peripheral blood, taken on day 0 of AZD1222 vaccination. Receptors were obtained from an adult in good health. Both conserved end residues are part of each CDR3. Each record gives: D gene, J gene, CDR3 length, V gene, clone size, CDR3 DNA, CDR3 protein. A D gene is named only where the DNA matches it firmly. Only part of the rows carry a size: once, few, many, or a class if the clone is expanded.

TRBD1 | TRBJ2-2 | 17 | TRBV14 | . | TGTGCCAGCAGCCAATCCGGGACAGGGGTGGTCGCCGGGGAGCTGTTTTTT | CASSQSGTGVVAGELFF
. | TRBJ2-2 | 14 | TRBV7-2 | . | TGTGCCAGCAGCCTAACCCAGAACACCGGGGAGCTGTTTTTT | CASSLTQNTGELFF
. | TRBJ1-2 | 13 | TRBV30 | . | TGTGCCTGGAACAGTTTAAGGAACTATGGCTACACCTTC | CAWNSLRNYGYTF
. | TRBJ2-7 | 16 | TRBV4-2 | . | TGTGCCAGCAGCCACGGCCCGACCTGGACGGATCCCGAGCAGTACTTC | CASSHGPTWTDPEQYF
TRBD1 | TRBJ1-5 | 15 | TRBV19 | . | TGTGCCAGTAGCCCCGGACAGGGCGTAGGCCAGCCCCAGCATTTT | CASSPGQGVGQPQHF
. | TRBJ1-2 | 16 | TRBV24-1 | . | TGTGCCACCAGTGATCGGCAGGGCGATGGCAGTGGGGGCTACACCTTC | CATSDRQGDGSGGYTF
TRBD2 | TRBJ2-3 | 17 | TRBV4-3 | . | TGCGCCAGCAGCCTGGTGACTAGCGGGGGTAGCACAGATACGCAGTATTTT | CASSLVTSGGSTDTQYF
. | TRBJ2-4 | 17 | TRBV19 | . | TGTGCCAGTACCGCCCTCGGGACACCTGAACCCAGAAACATTCAGTACTTC | CASTALGTPEPRNIQYF
TRBD1 | TRBJ1-2 | 18 | TRBV28 | . | TGTGCCAGCAGTCCGACAGCCCCGGGACAGGGGGGAGGCTATGGCTACACCTTC | CASSPTAPGQGGGYGYTF
. | TRBJ1-5 | 14 | TRBV18 | . | TGTGCCAGCTCACCATTCCAGGGGAATCAGCCCCAGCATTTT | CASSPFQGNQPQHF
. | TRBJ2-7 | 15 | TRBV12-2 | few | TGTGCAAGTCACTTTCAGTACAGGGGCCCCTACGAGCAGTACTTC | CASHFQYRGPYEQYF
. | TRBJ1-3 | 17 | TRBV5-1 | . | TGCGCCAGCAGCTTGGGGCAGGTCCCCTTCTCTGGAAACACCATATATTTT | CASSLGQVPFSGNTIYF
TRBD2 | TRBJ2-3 | 17 | TRBV7-2 | . | TGTGCCAGCAGCCAAAGACTAGCGGGGGGGCGCACAGATACGCAGTATTTT | CASSQRLAGGRTDTQYF
TRBD2 | TRBJ2-7 | 15 | TRBV6-5 | . | TGTGCCAGCAGTTCGGGGACTAGCGGGAGTGACGAGCAGTACTTC | CASSSGTSGSDEQYF
. | TRBJ1-6 | 17 | TRBV23-1 | . | TGCGCCAGCAGTCAAGTGACAGTATGGCAGAGGGATTCACCCCTCCACTTT | CASSQVTVWQRDSPLHF
TRBD2 | TRBJ2-1 | 14 | TRBV11-3 | . | TGTGCCAGCAGCACCGGACTAGCGTACAATGAGCAGTTCTTC | CASSTGLAYNEQFF
. | TRBJ2-3 | 14 | TRBV11-1 | . | TGTGCCAGCAGCTTGGGACTTTCCACAGATACGCAGTATTTT | CASSLGLSTDTQYF
. | TRBJ2-3 | 14 | TRBV4-2 | . | TGTGCGTCAACCGGGACTCTCTCCACAGATACGCAGTATTTT | CASTGTLSTDTQYF
. | TRBJ1-6 | 14 | TRBV30 | once | TGTGCCTCCAGGCCGGGACACTATAATTCACCCCTCCACTTT | CASRPGHYNSPLHF
. | TRBJ1-2 | 12 | TRBV30 | . | TGTGCCTGGATTAGCCCTTACTATGGCTACACCTTC | CAWISPYYGYTF
. | TRBJ2-5 | 15 | TRBV7-6 | . | TGTGCCAGCAGCTTATTGGGGATGTTGTTAGAGACCCAGTACTTC | CASSLLGMLLETQYF
. | TRBJ2-7 | 11 | TRBV28 | . | TGTGCCAGCAGTTTATACCACGAGCAGTACTTC | CASSLYHEQYF
. | TRBJ2-7 | 14 | TRBV28 | few | TGTGCCAGCAGCCCCCCGGGACAAATCTACGAGCAGTACTTC | CASSPPGQIYEQYF
. | TRBJ1-6 | 15 | TRBV10-3 | . | TGTGCCATCAGTGAGCGGGGGGCAAATGATTCACCCCTCCACTTT | CAISERGANDSPLHF
. | TRBJ1-1 | 12 | TRBV7-9 | . | TGTGCCAGCAGCTTGTTAACCGATGAAGCTTTCTTT | CASSLLTDEAFF
. | TRBJ1-2 | 15 | TRBV5-1 | many | TGCGCCAGCAGCTTGAAGGTATCAGGGGAGAGTGGCTACACCTTC | CASSLKVSGESGYTF
TRBD2 | TRBJ2-2 | 15 | TRBV12-5 | . | TGTGCTAGTGGCCTTAGCGGGCGGAACACCGGGGAGCTGTTTTTT | CASGLSGRNTGELFF
. | TRBJ2-7 | 12 | TRBV5-5 | . | TGTGCCAGCAGTATGGACAGCTACGAGCAGTACTTC | CASSMDSYEQYF
. | TRBJ2-7 | 18 | TRBV10-3 | . | TGTGCCATCAGTGAGTACCCTATAAGGGCCACTAGCTCCTACGAGCAGTACTTC | CAISEYPIRATSSYEQYF
. | TRBJ2-1 | 15 | TRBV5-1 | . | TGCGCCAGCAGCTGGATTCTCGGGGTGTACAATGAGCAGTTCTTC | CASSWILGVYNEQFF
TRBD1 | TRBJ1-5 | 13 | TRBV28 | . | TGTGCCACCCCCGGGACAGGTAATCAGCCCCAGCATTTT | CATPGTGNQPQHF
TRBD1 | TRBJ1-5 | 17 | TRBV28 | . | TGTGCCAGCAACCGACAGGGATTTGGAGAAGCTAATCAGCCCCAGCATTTT | CASNRQGFGEANQPQHF
. | TRBJ1-4 | 12 | TRBV29-1 | . | TGCAGCGCCGTTAGGGAGGATGAAAAACTGTTTTTT | CSAVREDEKLFF
TRBD1 | TRBJ2-7 | 14 | TRBV2 | . | TGTGCCAGCAGTGAAACGGACAGGCACTACGAGCAGTACTTC | CASSETDRHYEQYF
TRBD2 | TRBJ2-5 | 13 | TRBV2 | few | TGTGCCAGCGTAGCGGGAGAAATTGAGACCCAGTACTTC | CASVAGEIETQYF